This T cell receptor beta chain was obtained from a study of T cell responses to AZD1222 COVID-19 vaccine. Across the study: Second-dose timings of about 4 or about 12 weeks were pooled.

This CDR3 comprises 19 residues. The J segment lost 0 bases and the V segment lost 5 bases, leaving 16 bases of the junction unmatched. CDR1 SGHTA and CDR2 FQGTGA come from the germline V gene. The data were produced by immunoSEQ multiplex PCR, yet TCRdb's version contains in-frame clones alone and is incomplete. The sample gives some 87,000 clones, over 75% of which show up once; around 29% is in the top ten. Study outcomes and limitations: Among spike-specific TCRs, nearly half reportedly target unmutated variant regions. Among the donors, most were white British and more were female, and clonal diversity was possibly underestimated. At baseline, just five to seven AZD1222 recipients tested seropositive.

As to this clone: The antigen remains unidentified.

The source is an adult in good health. Sequencing used peripheral blood, obtained on day 0 of AZD1222 vaccination. The J gene is TRBJ2-1, the V gene TRBV7-3; 7 bases are shared with TRBD2. CDR3 DNA: TGTGCCAGCAGCACAGATCTTAGAAAGGGCGGGAGCTCCTACAATGAGCAGTTCTTC. It is translated as CASSTDLRKGGSSYNEQFF.